What follows describes a single T cell receptor beta chain. This record belongs to a study of T cells after somatic rescue of genetic block. Generated by immunoSEQ multiplex PCR, the TCRdb table keeps only in-frame clones and is missing some. The repertoire includes 55,000 to 70,000 clones, around 90% of them detected once, and about 2.7% sits in the top ten. V dropped 4 bases and J dropped 0; count of bases not matched to a gene: 7. Germline CDR1 reads SGHRS; CDR2 reads YFSETQ. The CDR3 covers 15 residues. The rearrangement joins TRBV5-1 to TRBJ2-7; TRBD2 matches at 7 bases. Material: peripheral blood mononuclear cells (PBMCs). The TCR sequence derives from a man aged 35 to 55. In DNA form, the CDR3 reads TGCGCCAGCAGCCCGGCGGCGGGGGACTCCTACGAGCAGTACTTC. It specifies CASSPAAGDSYEQYF.